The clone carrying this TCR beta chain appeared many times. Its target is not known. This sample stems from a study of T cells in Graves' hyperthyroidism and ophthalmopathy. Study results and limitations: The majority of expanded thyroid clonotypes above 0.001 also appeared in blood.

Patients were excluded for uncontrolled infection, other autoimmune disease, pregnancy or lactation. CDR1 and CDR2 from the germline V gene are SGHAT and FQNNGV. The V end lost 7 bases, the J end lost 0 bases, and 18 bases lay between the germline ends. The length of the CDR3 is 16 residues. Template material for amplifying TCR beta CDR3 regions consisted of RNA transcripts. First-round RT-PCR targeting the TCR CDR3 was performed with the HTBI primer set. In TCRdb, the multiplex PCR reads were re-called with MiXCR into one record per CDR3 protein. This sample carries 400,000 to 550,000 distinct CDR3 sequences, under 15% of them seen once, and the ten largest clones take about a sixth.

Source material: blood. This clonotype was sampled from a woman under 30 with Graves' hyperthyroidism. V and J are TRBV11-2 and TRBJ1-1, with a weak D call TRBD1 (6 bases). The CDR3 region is CASKGLKGVMNTEAFF. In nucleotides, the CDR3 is TGTGCCAGCAAGGGTCTCAAGGGGGTAATGAACACTGAAGCTTTCTTT.